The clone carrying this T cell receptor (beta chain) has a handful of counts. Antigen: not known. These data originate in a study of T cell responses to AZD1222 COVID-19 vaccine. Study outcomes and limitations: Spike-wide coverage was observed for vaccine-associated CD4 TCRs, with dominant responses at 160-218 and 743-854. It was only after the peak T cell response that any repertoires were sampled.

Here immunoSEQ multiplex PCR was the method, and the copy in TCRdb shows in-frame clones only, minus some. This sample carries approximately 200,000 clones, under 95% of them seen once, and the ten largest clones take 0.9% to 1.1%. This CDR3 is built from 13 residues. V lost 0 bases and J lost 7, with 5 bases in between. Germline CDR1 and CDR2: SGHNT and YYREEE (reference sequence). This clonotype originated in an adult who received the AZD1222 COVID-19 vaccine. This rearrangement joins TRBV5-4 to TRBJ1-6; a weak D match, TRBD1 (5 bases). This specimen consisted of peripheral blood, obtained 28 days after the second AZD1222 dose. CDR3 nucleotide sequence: TGTGCCAGCAGCTTGGGGGGGAATTCACCCCTCCACTTT. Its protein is CASSLGGNSPLHF.